This T cell receptor beta chain was identified during a study of blood T cell repertoires in COVID-19. CDR1 LGHNA and CDR2 YNFKEQ come from the germline V gene. This CDR3 comprises 14 residues. V dropped 0 bases and J dropped 4 bases, with 7 bases sitting between them. The repertoire was sequenced with immunoSEQ multiplex PCR; TCRdb's copy has only in-frame clones and lacks some. The sample records hundreds of thousands of clones, more than 70% being singletons. This sequence originates from a woman older than 75 with COVID-19, enrolled during active disease. The source material was peripheral blood. The chain recombines TRBV4-2 with TRBJ1-3; no clear D. The CDR3 DNA sequence: TGTGCCAGCAGCCAAGATAGACTCGGAAACACCATATATTTT. This encodes CASSQDRLGNTIYF.